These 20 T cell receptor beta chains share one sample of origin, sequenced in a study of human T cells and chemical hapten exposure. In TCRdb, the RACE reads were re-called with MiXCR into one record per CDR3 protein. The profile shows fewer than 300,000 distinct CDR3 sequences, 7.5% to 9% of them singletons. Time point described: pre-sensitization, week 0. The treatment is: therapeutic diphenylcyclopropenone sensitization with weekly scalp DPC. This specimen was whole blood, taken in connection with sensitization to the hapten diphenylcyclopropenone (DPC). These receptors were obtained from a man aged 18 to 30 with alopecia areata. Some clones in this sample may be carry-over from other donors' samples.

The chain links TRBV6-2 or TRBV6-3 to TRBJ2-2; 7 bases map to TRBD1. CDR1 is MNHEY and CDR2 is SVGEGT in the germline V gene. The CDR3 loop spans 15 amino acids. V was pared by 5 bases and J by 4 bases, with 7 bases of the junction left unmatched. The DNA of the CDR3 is TGTGCCAGCAGTGACCCCGGACAGGTCACCGGGGAGCTGTTTTTT. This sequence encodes CASSDPGQVTGELFF.

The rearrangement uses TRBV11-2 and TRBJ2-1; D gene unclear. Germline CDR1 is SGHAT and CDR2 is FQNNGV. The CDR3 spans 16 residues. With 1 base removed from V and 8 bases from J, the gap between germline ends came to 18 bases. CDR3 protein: CASSLGSQIISYEQFF. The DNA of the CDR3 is TGTGCCAGCAGCTTAGGATCTCAAATTATAAGCTATGAGCAGTTCTTC.

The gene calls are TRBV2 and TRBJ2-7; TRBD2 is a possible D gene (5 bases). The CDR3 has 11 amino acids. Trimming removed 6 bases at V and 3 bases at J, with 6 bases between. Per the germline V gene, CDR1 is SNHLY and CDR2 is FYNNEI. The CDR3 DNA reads TGTGCCAGCAGAGAGGGCTACGAGCAGTACGTC. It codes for CASREGYEQYV.

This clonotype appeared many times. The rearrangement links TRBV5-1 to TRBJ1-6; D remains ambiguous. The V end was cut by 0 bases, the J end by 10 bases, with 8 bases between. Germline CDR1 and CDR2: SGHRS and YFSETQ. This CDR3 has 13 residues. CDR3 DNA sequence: TGCGCCAGCAGCTTGGGAGGAGACTCACCCCTCCACTTT. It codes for CASSLGGDSPLHF.

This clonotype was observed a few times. CDR3 sequence: CASSQGNGDYEQYF. The CDR3 DNA is TGTGCCAGCAGCCAAGGAAACGGAGACTACGAGCAGTACTTC. V usage is TRBV3-1 and J usage is TRBJ2-7, with D uncertain. The germline CDR1 and CDR2 sequences are LGHDT and YNNKEL (reference sequence). Trimming took 1 base from V and 3 from J, leaving 10 bases between them. There are 14 residues in the CDR3.

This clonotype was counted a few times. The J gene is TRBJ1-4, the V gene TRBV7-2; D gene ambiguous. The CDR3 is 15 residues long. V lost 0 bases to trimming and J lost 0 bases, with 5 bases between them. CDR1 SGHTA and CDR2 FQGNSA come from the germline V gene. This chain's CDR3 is CASSLARSTNEKLFF. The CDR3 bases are TGTGCCAGCAGCTTAGCGCGGTCAACTAATGAAAAACTGTTTTTT.

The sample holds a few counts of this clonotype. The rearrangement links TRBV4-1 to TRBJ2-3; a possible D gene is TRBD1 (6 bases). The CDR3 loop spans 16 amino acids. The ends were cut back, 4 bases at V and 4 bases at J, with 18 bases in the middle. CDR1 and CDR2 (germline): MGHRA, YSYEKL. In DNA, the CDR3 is TGCGCCAGCAGCCTTGACCACGGGACATTATCAGATACGCAGTATTTT. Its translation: CASSLDHGTLSDTQYF.

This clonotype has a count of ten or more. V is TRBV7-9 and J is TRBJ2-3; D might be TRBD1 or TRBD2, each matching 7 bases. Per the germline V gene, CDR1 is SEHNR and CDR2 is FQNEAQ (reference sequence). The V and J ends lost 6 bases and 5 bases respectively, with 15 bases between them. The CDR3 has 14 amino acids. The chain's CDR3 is CASRLTGEGDTQYF. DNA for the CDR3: TGTGCCAGCAGACTCACAGGGGAGGGAGATACGCAGTATTTT.

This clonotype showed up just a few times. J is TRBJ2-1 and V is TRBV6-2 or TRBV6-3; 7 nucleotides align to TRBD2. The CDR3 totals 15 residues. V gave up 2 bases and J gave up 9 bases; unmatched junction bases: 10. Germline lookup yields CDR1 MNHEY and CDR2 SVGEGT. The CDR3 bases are TGTGCCAGCAGTTACCCGCCGTCACTAGCGCGTGAGCAGTTCTTC. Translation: CASSYPPSLAREQFF.

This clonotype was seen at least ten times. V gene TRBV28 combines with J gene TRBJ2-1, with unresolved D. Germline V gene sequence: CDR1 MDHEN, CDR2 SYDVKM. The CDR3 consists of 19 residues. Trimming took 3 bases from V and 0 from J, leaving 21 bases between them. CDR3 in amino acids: CASSFTRAAGPSSYNEQFF. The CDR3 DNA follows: TGTGCCAGCAGTTTCACCCGGGCCGCCGGCCCGAGCTCCTACAATGAGCAGTTCTTC.

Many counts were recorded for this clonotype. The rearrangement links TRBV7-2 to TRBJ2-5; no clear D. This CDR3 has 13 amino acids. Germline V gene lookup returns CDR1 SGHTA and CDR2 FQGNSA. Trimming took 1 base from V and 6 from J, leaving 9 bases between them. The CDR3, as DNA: TGTGCCAGCAGCTTAGTAGACGAGAAGACCCAGTACTTC. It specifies CASSLVDEKTQYF.

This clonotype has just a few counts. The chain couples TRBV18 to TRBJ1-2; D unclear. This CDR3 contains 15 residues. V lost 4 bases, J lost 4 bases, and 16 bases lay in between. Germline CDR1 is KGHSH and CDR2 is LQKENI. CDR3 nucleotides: TGTGCCAGCTCACTTGCCGGATCCCGAATCTATGGCTACACCTTC. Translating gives CASSLAGSRIYGYTF.

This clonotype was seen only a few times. CDR3 region: CATALAGGTDTQYF. For the CDR3, the DNA is TGTGCCACTGCGCTAGCGGGGGGCACAGATACGCAGTATTTT. V is TRBV6-2 or TRBV6-3 and J is TRBJ2-3; 10 positions match TRBD2. V dropped 10 bases and J dropped 1; count of bases not matched to a gene: 5. The germline V gene encodes CDR1 MNHEY and CDR2 SVGEGT. The CDR3 is made up of 14 amino acids.

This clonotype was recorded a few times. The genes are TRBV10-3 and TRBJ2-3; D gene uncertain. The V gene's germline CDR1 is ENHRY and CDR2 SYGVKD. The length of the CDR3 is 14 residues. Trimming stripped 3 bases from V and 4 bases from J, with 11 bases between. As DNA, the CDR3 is TGTGCCATCAGTGAAGGGATGGTCGCAGATACGCAGTATTTT. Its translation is CAISEGMVADTQYF.

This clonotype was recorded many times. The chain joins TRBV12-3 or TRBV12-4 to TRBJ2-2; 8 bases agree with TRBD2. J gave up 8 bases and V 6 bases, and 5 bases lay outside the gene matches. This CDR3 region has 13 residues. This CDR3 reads CASRRLAIGELFF. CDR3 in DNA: TGTGCCAGCAGAAGACTAGCGATTGGGGAGCTGTTTTTT.

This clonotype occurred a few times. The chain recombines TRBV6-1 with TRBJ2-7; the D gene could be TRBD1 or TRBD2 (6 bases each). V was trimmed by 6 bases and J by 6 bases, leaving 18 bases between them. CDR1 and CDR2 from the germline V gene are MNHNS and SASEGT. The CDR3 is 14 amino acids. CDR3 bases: TGTGCCAGCAGGGGAGACAGGCTAGCGATCGAGCAGTACGTC. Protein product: CASRGDRLAIEQYV.

The CDR3 sequence: CASSLEGYNSPLHF. For the CDR3, the DNA is TGTGCCAGCAGTTTAGAAGGGTATAATTCACCCCTCCACTTT. The chain joins TRBV12-3 or TRBV12-4 to TRBJ1-6, with D unclear. V was clipped by 1 base and J by 4 bases, with 5 bases between them. The CDR3 spans 14 residues.

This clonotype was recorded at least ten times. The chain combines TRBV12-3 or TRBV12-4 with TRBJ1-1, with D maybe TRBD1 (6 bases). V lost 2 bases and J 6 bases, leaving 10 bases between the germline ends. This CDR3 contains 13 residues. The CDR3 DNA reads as TGTGCCAGCAGTTTAAACAGGGACCCTGAAGCTTTCTTT. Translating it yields CASSLNRDPEAFF.

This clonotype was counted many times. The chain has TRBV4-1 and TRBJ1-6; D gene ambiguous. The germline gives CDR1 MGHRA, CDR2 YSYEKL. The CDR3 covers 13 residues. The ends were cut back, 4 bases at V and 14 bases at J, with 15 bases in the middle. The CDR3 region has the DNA TGCGCCAGCAGCCTAGCAGGTACTTCGGCCCTCCACTTT. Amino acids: CASSLAGTSALHF.

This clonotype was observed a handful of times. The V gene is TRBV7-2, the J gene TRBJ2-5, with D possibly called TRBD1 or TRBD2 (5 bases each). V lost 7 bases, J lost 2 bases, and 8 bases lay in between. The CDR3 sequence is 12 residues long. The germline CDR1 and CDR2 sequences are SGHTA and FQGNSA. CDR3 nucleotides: TGTGCCAGCACGAGGGGTCAAGAGACCCAGTACTTC. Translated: CASTRGQETQYF.